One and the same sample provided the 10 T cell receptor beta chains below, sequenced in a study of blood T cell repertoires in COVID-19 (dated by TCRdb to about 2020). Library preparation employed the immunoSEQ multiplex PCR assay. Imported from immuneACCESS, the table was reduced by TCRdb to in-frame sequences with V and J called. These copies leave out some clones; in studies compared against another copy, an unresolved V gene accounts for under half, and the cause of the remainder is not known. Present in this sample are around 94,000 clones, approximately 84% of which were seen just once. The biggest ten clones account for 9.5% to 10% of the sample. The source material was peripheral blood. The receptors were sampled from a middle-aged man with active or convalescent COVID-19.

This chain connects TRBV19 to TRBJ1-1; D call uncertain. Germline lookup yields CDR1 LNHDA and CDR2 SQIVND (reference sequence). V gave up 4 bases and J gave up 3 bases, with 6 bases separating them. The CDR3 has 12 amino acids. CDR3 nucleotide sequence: TGTGCCAGTAGTAGGCGGGACACTGAAGCTTTCTTT. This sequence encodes CASSRRDTEAFF.

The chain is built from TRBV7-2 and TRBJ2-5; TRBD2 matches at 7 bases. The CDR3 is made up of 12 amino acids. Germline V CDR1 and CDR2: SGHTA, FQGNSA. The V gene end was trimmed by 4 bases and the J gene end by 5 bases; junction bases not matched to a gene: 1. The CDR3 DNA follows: TGTGCCAGCAGCTGGGGGGGGGAGACCCAGTACTTC. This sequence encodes CASSWGGETQYF.

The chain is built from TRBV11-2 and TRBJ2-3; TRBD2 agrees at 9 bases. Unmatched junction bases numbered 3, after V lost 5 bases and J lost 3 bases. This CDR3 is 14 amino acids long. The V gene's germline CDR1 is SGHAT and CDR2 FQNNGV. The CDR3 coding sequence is TGTGCCAGCAGCCCTCTAGCGGGAACAGATACGCAGTATTTT. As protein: CASSPLAGTDTQYF.

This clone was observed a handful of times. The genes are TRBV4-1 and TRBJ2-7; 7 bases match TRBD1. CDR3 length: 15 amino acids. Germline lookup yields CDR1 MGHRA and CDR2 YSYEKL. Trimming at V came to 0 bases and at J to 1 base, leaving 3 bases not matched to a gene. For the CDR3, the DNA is TGCGCCAGCAGCCAAGAAGGGGGACAGTCCTACGAGCAGTACTTC. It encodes CASSQEGGQSYEQYF.

This chain's CDR3 is CASRMGIPGQGVSYNSPLHF. The DNA of the CDR3 is TGCGCCAGCAGAATGGGAATTCCGGGACAGGGGGTCTCCTATAATTCACCCCTCCACTTT. The genes are TRBV5-1 and TRBJ1-6, with TRBD1 matching over 11 bases. The CDR3 sequence is 20 residues long. The V gene's germline CDR1 is SGHRS and CDR2 YFSETQ. Trimming took 5 bases from V and 0 from J; bases not matched to a gene: 13.

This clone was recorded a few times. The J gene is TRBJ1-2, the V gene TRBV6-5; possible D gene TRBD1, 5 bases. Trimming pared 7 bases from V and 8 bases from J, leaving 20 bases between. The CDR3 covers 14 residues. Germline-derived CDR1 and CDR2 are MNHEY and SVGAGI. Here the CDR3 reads CASTQDRSRDGYTF. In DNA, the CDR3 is TGTGCCAGCACCCAGGATCGTTCGCGGGACGGCTACACCTTC.

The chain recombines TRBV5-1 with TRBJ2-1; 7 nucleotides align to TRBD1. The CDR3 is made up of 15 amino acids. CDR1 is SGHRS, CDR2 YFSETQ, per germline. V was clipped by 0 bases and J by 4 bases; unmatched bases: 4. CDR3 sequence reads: CASSLEGALYNEQFF. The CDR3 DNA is TGCGCCAGCAGCTTGGAGGGGGCCTTGTACAATGAGCAGTTCTTC. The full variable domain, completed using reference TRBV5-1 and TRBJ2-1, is KAGVTQTPRYLIKTRGQQVTLSCSPISGHRSVSWYQQTPGQGLQFLFEYFSETQRNKGNFPGRFSGRQFSNSRSEMNVSTLELGDSALYLCASSLEGALYNEQFFGPGTRLTVL.

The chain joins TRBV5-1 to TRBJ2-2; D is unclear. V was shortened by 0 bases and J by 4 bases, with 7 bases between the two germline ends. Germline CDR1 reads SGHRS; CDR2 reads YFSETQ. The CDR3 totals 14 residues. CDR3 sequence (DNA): TGCGCCAGCAGCTTGGCCACCAGCACCGGGGAGCTGTTTTTT. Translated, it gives CASSLATSTGELFF.

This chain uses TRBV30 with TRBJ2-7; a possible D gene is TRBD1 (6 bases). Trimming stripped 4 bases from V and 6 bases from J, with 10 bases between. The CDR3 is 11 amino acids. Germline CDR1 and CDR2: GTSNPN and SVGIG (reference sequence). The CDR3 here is CAWIQGIEQYF. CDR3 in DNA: TGTGCCTGGATACAGGGAATCGAGCAGTACTTC.

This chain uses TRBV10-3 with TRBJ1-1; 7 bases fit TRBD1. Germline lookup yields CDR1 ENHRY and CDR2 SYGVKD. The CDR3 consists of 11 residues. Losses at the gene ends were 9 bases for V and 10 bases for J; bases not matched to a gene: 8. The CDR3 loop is CAIQRQGAAFF. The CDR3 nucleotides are TGTGCCATACAAAGACAGGGTGCAGCTTTCTTT.